This TCR beta chain was identified during a study of beta chain features in type 1 diabetes. Study observations and caveats: Among all four CD4+ subsets, Type 1 diabetes patients had TCRB CDR3s that were moderately but significantly shorter.

The investigators reverse transcribed all of the isolated RNA, so they sequenced expressed TCRB transcripts. Using immunoSEQ multiplex PCR, the repertoire was profiled, and TCRdb retains in-frame clones only, with some absent. The data contain some 640,000 clones, roughly an eighth of them singletons. V lost 4 bases, J lost 0 bases, and 13 bases lay in between. Germline V gene lookup returns CDR1 MGHRA and CDR2 YSYEKL. The CDR3 contains 15 residues. Comments on this clone: The antigen is not known.

The sequenced sample was naive CD4+ T cells from blood. This TCR came from a man between 18 and 29 years old with type 1 diabetes. This chain links TRBV4-1 with TRBJ2-7; possible D gene TRBD2, 6 bases. The CDR3 region is CASSLGFGGSYEQYF. CDR3 coding DNA: TGCGCCAGCAGCCTAGGTTTCGGGGGCTCCTACGAGCAGTACTTC.